The sequence of this TCR beta chain was determined in a study of shared clonotypes between healthy human individuals. Overall study: A few men and two women, aged 18 to 49, were donors.

Naive CD8 cells lacked CD45RO, underwent positive selection for CCR7 and left out terminally differentiated effector memory CD45RA+ cells. The CDR3 extends over 15 amino acids. CDR1 and CDR2 from the germline V gene are MNHEY and SMNVEV (reference sequence). V was pared by 3 bases and J by 1 base, with 10 bases between. Assay: immunoSEQ multiplex PCR; the TCRdb copy retains only in-frame clones and omits some. The sample has about 680,000 clones, 92% seen once. The material sequenced was naive CD8+ T cells sorted from blood. The chain joins TRBV27 to TRBJ2-1; weak D call: TRBD2 (5 bases). The sequence derives from a man under 40 in good health. For the CDR3, the DNA is TGTGCCAGCAGTTTGGACTGGAGATCCTACAATGAGCAGTTCTTC. Translated: CASSLDWRSYNEQFF.